This T cell receptor (beta chain) stems from a study of blood T cell repertoires in COVID-19 (dated by TCRdb to 2020 to 2021). For context, the study as a whole: Samples covering the acute and convalescent phases of COVID-19 were provided by collaborators in the United States, Italy and Spain. The sample metadata nearly always contained a de-identified subject ID, COVID-19 status, age in years and sex. Where available, HLA class I and class II types were obtained from metadata supplied by the sample provider rather than from assay-based typing. The samples were drawn from two sources: the first 160 participants of the ongoing ImmuneRACE study, and 950 to 1,500 subjects contributed by 6 global collaborators. The material from the prospective study consisted of cDNA or gDNA derived from T cells, B-cell-depleted T cells, or PBMCs. A freely available public database, intended as a resource for researchers studying the immune response to SARS-CoV-2, is where the repertoires were released. The dataset comprised deeply sampled blood TCRbeta repertoires from subjects exposed to, actively infected with, or recovered from COVID-19. What the authors observed across the whole study: The quantity of clinical and demographic metadata differed by source and by participant and was supplied without curation.

TCRbeta CDR3 regions were amplified from genomic DNA using the immunoSEQ Assay, a bias-controlled multiplex PCR. The study's processing was this. The number of nucleated cells in each sample was estimated from the amplification of reference gene primers within the assay. To quantify the absolute abundance of each unique TCRbeta CDR3 rearrangement, sequence reads were collapsed and filtered. For each sample, productive Simpson clonality was calculated by taking the square root of Simpson's diversity index across productive rearrangements. In its TCRdb copy, this immuneACCESS table keeps in-frame sequences only and misses some clones. Where compared with another copy, unresolved V genes explain less than half of these, and the others have no known cause. V, J and clone size are those of that table, while D and trimming were read from the DNA. The sample table shows roughly 100,000 clones, and approximately 80% are seen once. In total, the top ten clones hold 15% to 20% of the sample.

Collaborating institutions collected whole blood in K2EDTA tubes following their own protocols. For TCRbeta analysis, collaborators shipped samples as frozen whole blood, isolated PBMCs, or DNA extracted from either of those sample types. The CDR3 goes from the cysteine to the phenylalanine over 14 residues. The only DNA kept is the CDR3, 42 bases in frame from the first base. From V the trimming removes 5 bases and from J it removes 1 base, while the gene matches leave 4 bases of the junction unaccounted for. Reading the germline V gene gives CDR1 MDHEN and CDR2 SYDVKM. Worth noting for this clone: The antigen this receptor binds is unknown. No base-level quality is on record; no much larger clone is a single base apart.

The sequence derives from a human donor in a cohort sampled during active COVID-19. The sequence joins TRBV28 to TRBJ2-7; TRBD1 aligns with 8 central bases. Sequences were obtained from peripheral blood. The CDR3 amino acid sequence is: CASSPGDRSYEQYF. The nucleotides read TGTGCCAGCAGTCCCGGGGACAGGTCCTACGAGCAGTACTTC.